This TCR beta chain is from a study of technical replicates of blood from a few donors. Method: immunoSEQ multiplex PCR; TCRdb's copy keeps in-frame clones and lacks some. The profile shows fewer than 110,000 clones, under 96% of them singletons. V lost 5 bases and J 1 base, leaving 8 bases between the germline ends. This CDR3 region has 13 residues. CDR1 and CDR2 (germline): LNHDA, SQIVND (reference sequence). This receptor was identified in a human donor in good health. This chain joins TRBV19 and TRBJ1-1; D is unresolved. Sequenced: T cells isolated from PBMCs. The chain's CDR3 is CASSLQRNTEAFF. In DNA, the CDR3 is TGTGCCAGTAGTTTACAGAGGAACACTGAAGCTTTCTTT. Filled out from reference TRBV19 and TRBJ1-1, the complete variable domain reads DGGITQSPKYLFRKEGQNVTLSCEQNLNHDAMYWYRQDPGQGLRLIYYSQIVNDFQKGDIAEGYSVSREKKESFPLTVTSAQKNPTAFYLCASSLQRNTEAFFGQGTRLTVV.